This T cell receptor (beta chain) appears in the sequencing data of a study of post-analysis software for immune sequencing data. As for the study in general: Relapsing-remitting, secondary progressive and progressive-relapsing multiple sclerosis were all included among the disease courses.

About this clonotype: Its specificity is unknown.

Sequencing libraries made from TCR beta cDNA carried unique molecular identifiers. Each batch of about 0.95 to 10 million T cells produced 400,000 to 650,000 cDNA molecules. A single record per CDR3 protein comes from TCRdb applying MiXCR to the PCR reads. This table holds some 890,000 distinct CDR3 sequences, approximately 50% found once. Whole-study results and caveats: By F measure, samples from a shared preparation batch strongly co-clustered. The study found significantly lower normalized Chao1 diversity in multiple sclerosis patients than in controls. Patients had higher frequencies than controls of five TRBV segments, including TRBV5-6, TRBV5-1 and TRBV20-1.

Germline-derived CDR1 and CDR2 are SQVTM and ANQGSEA. The CDR3 sequence is 14 residues long. V dropped 6 bases and J dropped 5; count of bases not matched to a gene: 11. The clonotype was recovered from a girl aged 10 to 17 with multiple sclerosis. The chain combines TRBV29-1 with TRBJ2-5; 8 nucleotides agree with TRBD1. The specimen sequenced was blood. For the CDR3, the DNA is TGCAGCGTGAAAGACAGGGGCCGGAGTGAGACCCAGTACTTC. It encodes CSVKDRGRSETQYF.